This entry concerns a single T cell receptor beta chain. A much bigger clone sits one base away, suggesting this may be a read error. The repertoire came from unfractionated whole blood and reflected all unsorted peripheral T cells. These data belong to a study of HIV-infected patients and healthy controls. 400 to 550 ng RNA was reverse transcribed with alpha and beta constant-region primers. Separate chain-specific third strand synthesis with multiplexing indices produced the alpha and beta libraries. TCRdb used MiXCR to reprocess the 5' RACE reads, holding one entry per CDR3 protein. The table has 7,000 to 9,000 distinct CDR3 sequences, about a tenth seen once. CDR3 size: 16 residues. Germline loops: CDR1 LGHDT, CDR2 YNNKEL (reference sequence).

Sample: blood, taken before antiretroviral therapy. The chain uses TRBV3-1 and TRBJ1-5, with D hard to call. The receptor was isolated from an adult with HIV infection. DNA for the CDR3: TGTGCCAGCAGCCAAGGCGGGAGAACAAGCAAACAGCCCCAGCATTTT. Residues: CASSQGGRTSKQPQHF.